These T cell receptor beta chains were read from a single sample in a study of cytomegalovirus exposure and HLA in healthy donors. TCRdb's copy holds only in-frame clones and misses some; the assay was immunoSEQ multiplex PCR. The sample records more than 85,000 clones, around 76% being singletons. Sequencing was done on a sample of PBMCs. These receptors came from a man aged 35 to 55 in good health and CMV-seropositive. The CDR3 runs from the conserved cysteine through the conserved F or W. A D gene is named only where the DNA matches it firmly. Size is stated for part of the rows, as once, few or many counts, or as a class when the clone is expanded.

J,size,D,V,CDR3,DNA
TRBJ1-4,medium-sized,TRBD1,TRBV6-1,CASSEGTGHEKLFF,TGTGCCAGCAGTGAAGGGACAGGACATGAAAAACTGTTTTTT
TRBJ1-3,NA,NA,TRBV5-1,CASSPGDNPGNTIYF,TGCGCCAGCAGCCCCGGGGACAACCCTGGAAACACCATATATTTT
TRBJ2-7,NA,TRBD2,TRBV19,CASSPRPGRGKDEQYF,TGTGCCAGTAGTCCACGCCCCGGGCGGGGGAAGGACGAGCAGTACTTC
TRBJ1-1,NA,TRBD1,TRBV5-4,CASRRGQEGEAFF,TGTGCCAGCAGAAGGGGACAGGAGGGTGAAGCTTTCTTT
TRBJ1-2,NA,NA,TRBV4-1,CASSQGAANYGYTF,TGCGCCAGCAGCCAAGGGGCAGCTAACTATGGCTACACCTTC
TRBJ1-6,NA,NA,TRBV5-6,CASSLKAGAGNNSPLHF,TGTGCCAGCAGCTTGAAGGCGGGGGCGGGGAATAATTCACCCCTTCACTTT
TRBJ1-4,NA,TRBD1,TRBV6-1,CASSEGQGAYNEKLFF,TGTGCCAGCAGTGAGGGACAGGGGGCCTATAATGAAAAACTGTTTTTT
TRBJ1-1,many,TRBD1,TRBV7-9,CASSPRQGDWDTEAFF,TGTGCCAGCAGCCCGAGACAGGGGGATTGGGACACTGAAGCTTTCTTT
TRBJ2-1,NA,TRBD1,TRBV18,CASSTTGGASYNEQFF,TGTGCCAGCTCAACGACAGGGGGCGCATCCTACAATGAGCAGTTCTTC
TRBJ2-2,once,NA,TRBV11-2,CASSSRGYTQPGELFF,TGTGCCAGCAGCTCCCGCGGGTATACCCAACCTGGGGAGCTGTTTTTT